This entry is about one T cell receptor beta chain. Its cognate antigen has yet to be identified. The sample holds no much larger clone one base away, and base qualities are not on file. This sample is part of a study of cytomegalovirus exposure and HLA in healthy donors (dated 2017 in TCRdb). In terms of the full investigation: An earlier analysis of several hundred of the donors reported about 280 Gb of sequence data and 117 million unique TCR beta sequences obtained from around 170 million T cells. An early release that covered 500 to 800 HLA-typed donors contained about 300 gigabases of sequencing data and around 85 million unique TCR sequences. Of the roughly 400 genotyped donors, 70% to 90% were placed in the genetic ancestry cluster associated with self-reported Caucasian donors. The study was designed to test whether signatures of past pathogen exposure could be identified by cataloging public T cell receptors. The study profiled the T cell repertoires of hundreds of subjects by immunosequencing and related them to cytomegalovirus serostatus. Along with the roughly 710-subject first cohort, a separate validation cohort of 120 different subjects was used. To predict cytomegalovirus infection status, the study combined high-throughput TCR immunosequencing, statistical association of individual TCRs with disease status, and machine learning. To study patterns of TCR occurrence, a later analysis re-analyzed previously published TCR beta repertoires from 600 to 750 donors and added high-resolution HLA genotyping. Rather than drawing on any new phenotypic data, the later analysis identified candidate immune exposures from TCR beta sequences and the way those sequences occurred across donors. In an earlier analysis of around 540 of the donors, high-throughput TCR beta sequencing was used to judge whether each TCR beta V gene segment behaved as functional or pseudogenic. Alongside the repertoire data, information on donor age, sex, ethnicity and CMV serostatus was compiled. A later genetic analysis took genome-wide SNP genotypes for about 55% of the 666 donors and used that subset as a discovery cohort. Every repertoire in the discovery cohort had been generated on one and the same sequencing platform. HLA typing included class I and class II loci at four-digit resolution. Typing coverage differed by locus: A, B, C, DRB1 and DQB1 were typed in about 620-640 donors, DQA1 in 522, DPA1 in 600 to 610, and DPB1 in approximately 450. Four to six DR-DQ haplotypes were handled as single units for association and clustering, since linkage in the cohort was strong. Among about 400 genotyped donors of the cohort, an average of about 240,000 unique TCR beta nucleotide sequences was sequenced per donor, of which about 18% were non-productive. Study-wide conclusions, independent of this receptor: Compared with equally common non-associated chains, HLA-associated TCR beta chains in a later analysis were more clonally expanded and had lower generation probabilities. The sequencing pipeline was judged likely to have produced a cluster of highly shared sequence variants as a technical artifact. In vitro tests confirmed that a few of the cytomegalovirus-associated TCR beta chains recognize cytomegalovirus antigens. A later analysis found that TCR association rates varied across HLA loci, with DRB1 alleles showing the most associated TCRs and HLA-C alleles the fewest. Because the 87-base-pair reads could not distinguish some IMGT-functional V segments, including TRBV6-2 and TRBV6-3, those segments were excluded. According to a later analysis, most CMV-associated TCR beta chains appeared to be HLA-restricted, and the HLA associations seemed to be driven largely by CMV exposure. Only TCR beta chains were sequenced in this cohort, and the absence of alpha or paired-chain data limited detectable features. Correlated functional status among segregating V segments might reflect linkage disequilibrium, but an unknown experimental factor could not be ruled out. A total of 164 TCR beta chains were listed by the study as associated with cytomegalovirus. The earlier analysis of around 600 of the donors excluded roughly 17 rarely observed V segments, including chromosome 9 orphons, because counts were too low. The presence/absence analyses assumed that sequencing depth was roughly uniform across donors, and that assumption may not be true. Most TCR sequences were seen in very few donors, while some public TCRs were found in many individuals. When HLA alleles, especially DR and DQ, strongly co-occurred, TCR associations were difficult to assign to individual alleles. Because some donors lacked HLA typing at each locus, the association tests relied only on the typed subset. A further reported finding was that TCR beta sequences accurately predicted the HLA-A and HLA-B alleles for most subjects in the first cohort. In a later analysis, several top co-occurrence clusters were reported to appear linked to parvovirus B19, influenza, CMV and Epstein-Barr virus. In an earlier analysis of approximately 600 of the donors, most TCR beta V segments were observed in productive rearrangements about 90% or about 30% of the time, broadly matching IMGT annotations. Cytomegalovirus status was reported to be diagnosed by the classifier with high specificity and sensitivity in both the original and validation cohorts. In a later genetic analysis, fewer N-insertions in productive TCRs were reported among donors in an Asian-associated ancestry cluster than the roughly 640-donor mean. The authors suggested that the approach could potentially be generalized to other disease states and immunological phenotypes. An association between a missense DCLRE1C variant and V-gene and J-gene trimming of TCR beta chains was found in a later genetic analysis and replicated in an independent cohort. CMV serostatus was the only immune exposure information available for the cohort. Specific HLA alleles were associated with more than 15,000 TCR beta sequences at a false discovery rate of 0.05 in a later analysis.

The cohort comprised around 690 healthy bone marrow donors. At the time of sampling, every cohort member was nominally healthy, though immune exposures that went unrecorded were likely present. The donor tested CMV seronegative and was one of the 352 seronegative cohort members. A peripheral blood sample was collected from each donor, and TCR beta sequencing was performed on peripheral blood mononuclear cells. The Qiagen DNeasy Blood Extraction Kit was used to extract genomic DNA from the blood cell samples. The germline V gene (reference sequence) sets CDR1 to DFQATT and CDR2 to SNEGSKA. V and J are truncated by 5 bases and 8 bases respectively, leaving an intervening sequence of 10 bases. Taken from cysteine to phenylalanine, the CDR3 has 11 residues. The sequence is cut down to CDR3 DNA, 33 bases in frame from base 1. The library was made by the immunoSEQ multiplex PCR assay. For the multiplex PCR, a mixture combining 60 forward primers for TCR Vbeta segments and 13 reverse primers for TCR Jbeta segments was used. The CDR3 region of rearranged TCR beta genes was amplified from genomic DNA by a multiplex PCR assay. On the Illumina HiSeq System, the amplified TCR beta libraries were sequenced as 87-base-pair reads. Per the original workflow: A later analysis counted about 82 million unique TCR beta chains across the 550 to 800 repertoires, and some 11 million of these chains were shared by at least two donors. Raw reads were error-corrected and collapsed into unique sequences with a nearest-neighbor algorithm that merged closely related sequences to remove PCR and sequencing errors. V, D and J gene segments were assigned by aligning CDR3 sequences to IMGT reference sequences. For a sequence to be retained, at least a six-nucleotide match to both a V gene segment and a J gene segment was required. A rearrangement was called productive if the CDR3 had no stop codons and remained in frame with V and J, and every other rearrangement was called non-productive. Following IMGT convention, CDR3 was defined as the stretch from the second conserved V-encoded cysteine up to the conserved J-encoded phenylalanine. The earlier analysis of about 590 of the donors excluded sequences that lacked an unambiguous match to a single V gene segment. An earlier analysis of 500 to 600 of the donors classified V segments as functional when productive rearrangements were above 56.7% and as segregating when the standard deviation between donors was above 5%. A statistical classification framework was developed to diagnose cytomegalovirus status using the catalog of TCR beta chain sequences. In a later analysis, TCR nucleotide sequences were compared against IMGT/GENE-DB human TR gene sequences so that V and J genes could be assigned. In a later analysis, CDR3 sequences and most-parsimonious VDJ recombination scenarios were assigned using the TCRdist pipeline. A later analysis defined each TCR beta chain by its CDR3 amino acid sequence plus V-gene family, and excluded reads lacking a unique V-gene family. To address suspected cross-contamination and a sequencing artifact, a later analysis removed 450 to 700 highly shared, low-generation-probability nucleotide sequences. In a later analysis, a clonal expansion index for each public chain was calculated from normalized within-repertoire ranks of inferred template counts. In a later analysis, generation probabilities were computed with a VDJ recombination model fitted to out-of-frame rearrangements, and the resulting probabilities were checked against IGoR. A later analysis scored TCR-TCR, TCR-HLA and TCR-CMV co-occurrence with hypergeometric tests, applying a repertoire-size bias correction to TCR pairs. A later analysis estimated false discovery rates by permuting HLA or CMV assignments 20 times. A later analysis grouped co-occurring TCRs with DBSCAN, adding TCRdist sequence similarity when clustering within HLA-allele-positive subsets. For co-occurrence clustering, repertoires with fewer than 30,000 or more than 120,000 public chains were excluded, along with four or five repertoires with anomalous nucleotide sharing. TCRdb re-hosts the immuneACCESS table, in-frame sequences only. Its copies lack some clones; in the studies checked, an unresolved V gene accounts for under half of them, and the cause for the rest is not known. That table supplies the V and J calls and clone size; D and trimming were determined from the DNA. This sample is represented by 150,000 to 200,000 clones; 65% to 85% of them were singletons. The top ten hold about 2.6% of the sample.

Sequenced input: PBMCs. This chain is built from TRBV20-1 and TRBJ2-1; the D gene cannot be named for sure. The clonotype comes from a female donor in good health and CMV-seronegative. The nucleotide sequence is given as TGCAGTGCTCTCGACTTTCATGAGCAGTTCTTC. This yields the protein CSALDFHEQFF.